This TCR beta chain was obtained from a study of technical replicates of blood from a handful of donors. Sequenced by immunoSEQ multiplex PCR; TCRdb stores in-frame clones only, minus some. This table has 100,000 or so clones, 95% appearing once. The TCR comes from a human donor in good health. The specimen sequenced was T cells isolated from PBMCs.

Written as DNA, the CDR3 is TGTGCCAGCAGCCGGGACAGGGCCCACGAGCAGTACTTC. It specifies CASSRDRAHEQYF. The rearrangement joins TRBV27 to TRBJ2-7, with TRBD1 identical over 9 bases. CDR1 is MNHEY and CDR2 is SMNVEV in the germline V gene (reference sequence). This CDR3 region has 13 residues. V was clipped by 6 bases and J by 5 bases; unmatched bases: 5.